A single TCR beta chain is shown here with its context. The protocol was immunoSEQ multiplex PCR, while the TCRdb copy is restricted to in-frame clones and leaves out a portion. The sample carries around 260,000 clones, roughly 85% recorded once. Enrolled through a virtual design, the participants were between 18 and 89 years of age and came from 24 US areas. Donors in Cohort 3 who had recovered were those with two negative PCRs, healthcare professional clearance, or resolution of their symptoms. The sample originates from a study of blood T cell repertoires in COVID-19. Germline V CDR1 and CDR2: GTSNPN, SVGIG (reference sequence). V lost 4 bases and J 7 bases, leaving 13 bases between the germline ends. The CDR3 consists of 12 residues.

The source of this sequence is a woman aged 30 to 39 who had recovered from COVID-19. Sequencing was carried out using PBMCs or T cells enriched from blood (not recorded which). V usage is TRBV30 and J usage is TRBJ1-1; D unresolved. In DNA form, the CDR3 reads TGTGCCTGGACTCCGACCGGGGTTGAAGCTTTCTTT. It is translated as CAWTPTGVEAFF.